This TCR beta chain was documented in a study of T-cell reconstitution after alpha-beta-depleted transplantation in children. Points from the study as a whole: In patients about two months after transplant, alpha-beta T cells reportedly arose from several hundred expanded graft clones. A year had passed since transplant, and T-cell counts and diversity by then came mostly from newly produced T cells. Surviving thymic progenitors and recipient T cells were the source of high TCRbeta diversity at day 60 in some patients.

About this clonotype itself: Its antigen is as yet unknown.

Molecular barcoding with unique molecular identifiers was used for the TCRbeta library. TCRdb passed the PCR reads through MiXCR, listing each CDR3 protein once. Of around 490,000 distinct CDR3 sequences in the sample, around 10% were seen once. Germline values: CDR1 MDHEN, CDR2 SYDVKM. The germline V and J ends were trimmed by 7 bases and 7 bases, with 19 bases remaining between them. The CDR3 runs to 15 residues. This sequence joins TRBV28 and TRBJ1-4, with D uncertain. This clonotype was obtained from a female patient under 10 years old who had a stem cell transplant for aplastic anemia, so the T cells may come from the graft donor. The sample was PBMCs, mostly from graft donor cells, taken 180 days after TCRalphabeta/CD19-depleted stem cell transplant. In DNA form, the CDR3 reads TGTGCCAGCACCCCTCAGAGCAGTAGGCGTGAAAAACTGTTTTTT. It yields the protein CASTPQSSRREKLFF.